The 11 T cell receptor beta chains given below trace back to one sample, sequenced in a study of CD8+CD57+ T cells in acquired aplastic anemia. It was patients with CD8+CD57+ cell expansion by flow cytometry who were chosen for sequencing. Using genomic DNA as the template, TCR beta VDJ and CDR3 profiling was carried out. TCRdb ran MiXCR on the reads and lists one entry per CDR3 protein. The top ten clones hold approximately 28% of a sample with around 130,000 distinct CDR3 sequences, 58% of them seen once. The sample was sorted CD4+, CD8+, or CD8+CD57+ T cells (not recorded which) from PBMCs. All receptors derive from a human donor with aplastic anemia.

This clonotype was seen at least ten times. The gene calls are TRBV10-3 and TRBJ1-1; possibly TRBD1 for D (6 bases). V shed 2 bases and J shed 10 bases, with 20 bases lying between them. The CDR3 is 15 residues long. CDR1 ENHRY and CDR2 SYGVKD come from the germline V gene. The CDR3 nucleotides are TGTGCCATCAGTGAGGCCGGTGGGGGCGAACCGGTAGCTTTCTTT. Protein product: CAISEAGGGEPVAFF.

The J gene is TRBJ2-2, the V gene TRBV20-1; 9 bases map to TRBD2. Trimming removed 2 bases from V and 3 bases from J; junction bases left unmatched: 4. The CDR3 runs to 15 residues. Germline V gene lookup returns CDR1 DFQATT and CDR2 SNEGSKA (reference sequence). The CDR3: CSARRLAADTGELFF. DNA for the CDR3: TGCAGTGCTAGACGACTAGCGGCGGACACCGGGGAGCTGTTTTTT.

This chain joins TRBV7-3 and TRBJ1-1; D gene uncertain. The CDR3 has 12 amino acids. Deletions cut 6 bases from V and 8 bases from J, with 13 bases between. The germline CDR1 and CDR2 sequences are SGHTA and FQGTGA. CDR3 nucleotides: TGTGCCAGCAGGCAACCTAACGGGGAAGCTTTCTTT. It specifies CASRQPNGEAFF.

V gene TRBV7-3 combines with J gene TRBJ2-1; perhaps TRBD2 as D (7 bases). Germline CDR1 is SGHTA and CDR2 is FQGTGA. The length of the CDR3 is 12 residues. Deletions cut 1 base from V and 13 bases from J, with 11 bases between. CDR3 sequence reads: CASSLRGGAQFF. CDR3 nucleotides: TGTGCCAGCAGCTTAAGAGGGGGGGCTCAGTTCTTC.

This clonotype was found a few times. The rearrangement links TRBV9 to TRBJ2-5, with 8 positions matching TRBD2. The CDR3 runs to 15 residues. The junction had 9 bases not matched to a gene; V was cut back by 3 bases and J by 5 bases. Per the germline V gene, CDR1 is SGDLS and CDR2 is YYNGEE. DNA of the CDR3: TGTGCCAGCAGCGCCGCCGGGACTAGTGCCGAGACCCAGTACTTC. Amino acids: CASSAAGTSAETQYF.

The chain links TRBV20-1 to TRBJ2-7; 11 nucleotides match TRBD1. Trimming removed 6 bases from V and 3 bases from J; junction bases left unmatched: 10. Per germline, CDR1 DFQATT and CDR2 SNEGSKA (reference sequence). CDR3 size: 15 residues. The CDR3 loop reads CSAIRPGQGGYEQYF. DNA of the CDR3: TGCAGTGCAATTCGACCGGGACAGGGGGGCTACGAGCAGTACTTC.

This clonotype appeared a few times. The chain couples TRBV7-8 to TRBJ2-7; D possibly corresponds to TRBD1 (5 bases). The germline V gene has CDR1 SGHVS and CDR2 FQNEAQ. The CDR3 contains 11 residues. Trimming took off 5 bases at V and 6 bases at J, with 8 bases between the two ends. CDR3: CASSKGIEQYF. DNA for the CDR3: TGTGCCAGCAGCAAGGGGATCGAGCAGTACTTC. Drawing the rest from reference TRBV7-8 and TRBJ2-7, the complete variable domain is GAGVSQSPRYKVAKRGQDVALRCDPISGHVSLFWYQQALGQGPEFLTYFQNEAQLDKSGLPSDRFFAERPEGSVSTLKIQRTQQEDSAVYLCASSKGIEQYFGPGTRLTVT.

The V call is TRBV10-3, the J call TRBJ2-1; tentative D call: TRBD1 (6 bases). V was cut by 10 bases and J by 1 base, with 14 bases left in between. CDR3 size: 14 residues. The germline V gene encodes CDR1 ENHRY and CDR2 SYGVKD. CDR3 sequence: CATHTGTSYNEQFF. The CDR3 coding sequence is TGTGCCACTCATACAGGGACATCCTACAATGAGCAGTTCTTC.

This clonotype was counted a few times. The V call is TRBV15, the J call TRBJ1-6; the D is unclear. This CDR3 region has 15 residues. Trimming removed 0 bases at V and 7 bases at J, with 10 bases between. Germline V gives CDR1 LNHNV, CDR2 YYDKDF (reference sequence). The CDR3 DNA follows: TGTGCCACCAGCAGAGATCAACCGGGGAATTCACCCCTCCACTTT. It translates to CATSRDQPGNSPLHF.

This clonotype was observed once. The chain recombines TRBV7-6 with TRBJ1-6; D is ambiguous. The CDR3 loop spans 16 amino acids. CDR1 is SGHVS and CDR2 is FNYEAQ in the germline V gene. Trimming cost V 1 base and J 11 bases, with 18 bases left between them. CDR3 sequence reads: CASSLGGNGLGAPLHF. The CDR3 DNA reads as TGTGCCAGCAGCTTAGGTGGCAACGGGTTGGGCGCACCCCTCCACTTT. Filled out from reference TRBV7-6 and TRBJ1-6, the complete variable domain reads GAGVSQSPRYKVTKRGQDVALRCDPISGHVSLYWYRQALGQGPEFLTYFNYEAQQDKSGLPNDRFSAERPEGSISTLTIQRTEQRDSAMYRCASSLGGNGLGAPLHFGNGTRLTVT.

This clonotype was seen a handful of times. The chain combines TRBV5-6 with TRBJ1-6, with D possibly matching TRBD1 (5 bases). CDR3 size: 14 residues. Trimming removed 0 bases at V and 7 bases at J, with 8 bases between. In germline, CDR1 is SGHDT, CDR2 YYEEEE. CDR3 in amino acids: CASSLGGGNSPLHF. The CDR3 DNA reads TGTGCCAGCAGCTTGGGGGGGGGAAATTCACCCCTCCACTTT.